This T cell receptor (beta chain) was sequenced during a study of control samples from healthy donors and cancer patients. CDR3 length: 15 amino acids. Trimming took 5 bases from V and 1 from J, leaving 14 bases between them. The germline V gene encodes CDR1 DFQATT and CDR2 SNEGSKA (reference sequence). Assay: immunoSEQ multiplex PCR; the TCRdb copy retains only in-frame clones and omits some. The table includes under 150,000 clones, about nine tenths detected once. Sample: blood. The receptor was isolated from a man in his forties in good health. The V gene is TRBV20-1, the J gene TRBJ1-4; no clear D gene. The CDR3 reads CSAGEGIVTNEKLFF. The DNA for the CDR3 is TGCAGTGCTGGTGAGGGAATAGTAACTAATGAAAAACTGTTTTTT.